This T cell receptor beta chain was profiled in a study of shared clonotypes between healthy human individuals. Study-wide findings and caveats: Sharing across a handful of donors was seen in roughly 5% of naive CD4 clonotypes.

Turning to this clone: Its antigen remains unknown.

Germline loops: CDR1 SEHNR, CDR2 FQNEAQ (reference sequence). V shed 4 bases and J 3 bases; nucleotides not matched to a gene: 8. This CDR3 spans 16 amino acids. As defined, naive CD8 cells were CD45RO-negative and positively selected for CCR7, with terminally differentiated effector memory CD45RA+ cells excluded. Within Nashville, Tennessee resided all donors, each a Caucasian adult. The assay was run at deep level. Using immunoSEQ multiplex PCR, the repertoire was profiled, and TCRdb retains in-frame clones only, with some absent. The table records roughly 2.1 million clones, about 92% of them present only once.

J is TRBJ2-5 and V is TRBV7-9, with TRBD1 identical over 10 bases. What was sequenced was naive CD8+ T cells from PBMCs. This TCR was sampled from a man between 18 and 29 years old in good health. Some clones in this sample may be carry-over from other donors' samples. As DNA, the CDR3 is TGTGCCAGCAGCTCGGGAGACAGGGGGCCAAAAGAGACCCAGTACTTC. It encodes CASSSGDRGPKETQYF.